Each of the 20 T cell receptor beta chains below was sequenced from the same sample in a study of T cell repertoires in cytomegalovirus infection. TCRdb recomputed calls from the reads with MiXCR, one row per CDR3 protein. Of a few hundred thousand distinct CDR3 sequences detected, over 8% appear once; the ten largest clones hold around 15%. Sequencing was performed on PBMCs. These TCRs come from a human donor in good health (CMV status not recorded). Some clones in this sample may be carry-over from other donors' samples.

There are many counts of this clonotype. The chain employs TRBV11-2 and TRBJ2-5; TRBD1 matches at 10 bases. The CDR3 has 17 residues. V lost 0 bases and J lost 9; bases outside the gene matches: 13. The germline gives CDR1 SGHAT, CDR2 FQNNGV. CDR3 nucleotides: TGTGCCAGCAGCTTAGAGTCCGCGACAGGGGGCCTGAATTCCCAGTACTTC. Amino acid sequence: CASSLESATGGLNSQYF.

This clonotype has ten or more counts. The CDR3 sequence: CASRTEPRGPYEQYF. CDR3 DNA: TGTGCCAGCAGAACTGAGCCTAGGGGCCCCTACGAGCAGTACTTC. This chain connects TRBV7-2 to TRBJ2-7; TRBD1 might be the D (5 bases). This CDR3 is 15 amino acids long. Trimming took 6 bases from V and 2 from J, leaving 17 bases between them. CDR1 and CDR2 (germline): SGHTA, FQGNSA.

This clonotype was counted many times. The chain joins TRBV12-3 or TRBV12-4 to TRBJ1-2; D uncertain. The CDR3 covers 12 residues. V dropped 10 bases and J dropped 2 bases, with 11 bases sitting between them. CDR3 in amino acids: CATSHRNYGYTF. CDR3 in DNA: TGTGCCACCTCACATAGAAACTATGGCTACACCTTC.

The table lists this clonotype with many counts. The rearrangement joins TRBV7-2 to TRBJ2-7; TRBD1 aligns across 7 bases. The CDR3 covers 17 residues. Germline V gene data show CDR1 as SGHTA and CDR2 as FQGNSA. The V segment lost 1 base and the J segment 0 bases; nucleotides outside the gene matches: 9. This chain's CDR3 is CASSLGRPGQTSYEQYF. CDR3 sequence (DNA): TGTGCCAGCAGCTTAGGGCGGCCGGGACAGACCTCCTACGAGCAGTACTTC.

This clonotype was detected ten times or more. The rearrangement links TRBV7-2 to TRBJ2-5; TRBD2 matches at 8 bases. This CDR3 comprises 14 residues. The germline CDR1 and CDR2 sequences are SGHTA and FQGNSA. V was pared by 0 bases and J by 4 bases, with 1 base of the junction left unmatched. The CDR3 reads CASSLAGLGETQYF. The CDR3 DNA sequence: TGTGCCAGCAGCTTAGCGGGACTAGGAGAGACCCAGTACTTC.

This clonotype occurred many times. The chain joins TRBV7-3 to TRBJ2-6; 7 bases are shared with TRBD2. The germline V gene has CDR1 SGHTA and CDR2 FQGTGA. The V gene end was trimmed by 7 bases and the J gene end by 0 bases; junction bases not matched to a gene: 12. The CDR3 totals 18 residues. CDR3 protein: CASTRSGGPGSGANVLTF. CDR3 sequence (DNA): TGTGCCAGCACCCGATCGGGGGGTCCTGGCTCTGGGGCCAACGTCCTGACTTTC.

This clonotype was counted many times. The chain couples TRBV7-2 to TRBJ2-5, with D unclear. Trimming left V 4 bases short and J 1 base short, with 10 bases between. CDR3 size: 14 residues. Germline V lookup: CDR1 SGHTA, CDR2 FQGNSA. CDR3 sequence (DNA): TGTGCCAGCAGCTACGGACCGAGCCAAGAGACCCAGTACTTC. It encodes CASSYGPSQETQYF.

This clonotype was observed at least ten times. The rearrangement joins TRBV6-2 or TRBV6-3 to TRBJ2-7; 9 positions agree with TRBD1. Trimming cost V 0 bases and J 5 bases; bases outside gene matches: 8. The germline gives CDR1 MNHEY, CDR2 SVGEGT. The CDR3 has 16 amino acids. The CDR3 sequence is CASSYSTGTGRNEQYF. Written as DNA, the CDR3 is TGTGCCAGCAGTTACTCCACCGGGACAGGGAGGAACGAGCAGTACTTC.

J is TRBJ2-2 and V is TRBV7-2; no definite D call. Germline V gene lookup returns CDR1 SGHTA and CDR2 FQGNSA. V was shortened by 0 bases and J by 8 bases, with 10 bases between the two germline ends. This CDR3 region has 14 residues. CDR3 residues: CASSLASPMGELFF. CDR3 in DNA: TGTGCCAGCAGCTTAGCGAGCCCAATGGGGGAGCTGTTTTTT.

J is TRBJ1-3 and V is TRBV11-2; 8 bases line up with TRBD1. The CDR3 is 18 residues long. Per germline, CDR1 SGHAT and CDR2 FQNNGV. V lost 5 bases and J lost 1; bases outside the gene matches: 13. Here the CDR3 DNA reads TGTGCCAGCAGCGTCCGCCCCCTCGGGACAGGTTCTGGAAACACCATATATTTT. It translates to CASSVRPLGTGSGNTIYF.

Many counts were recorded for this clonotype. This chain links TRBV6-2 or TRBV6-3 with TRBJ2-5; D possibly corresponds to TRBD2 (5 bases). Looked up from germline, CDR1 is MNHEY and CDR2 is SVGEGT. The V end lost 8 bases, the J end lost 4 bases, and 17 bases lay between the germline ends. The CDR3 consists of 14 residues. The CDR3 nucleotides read TGTGCCAGCCGGGAACCCGATATTCGAGAGACCCAGTACTTC. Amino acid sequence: CASREPDIRETQYF.

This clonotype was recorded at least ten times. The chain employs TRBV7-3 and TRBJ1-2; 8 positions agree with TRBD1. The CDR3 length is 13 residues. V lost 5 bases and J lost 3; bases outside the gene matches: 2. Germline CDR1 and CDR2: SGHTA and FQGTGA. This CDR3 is CASSPTGDYGYTF. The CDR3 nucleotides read TGTGCCAGCAGCCCGACAGGGGACTATGGCTACACCTTC.

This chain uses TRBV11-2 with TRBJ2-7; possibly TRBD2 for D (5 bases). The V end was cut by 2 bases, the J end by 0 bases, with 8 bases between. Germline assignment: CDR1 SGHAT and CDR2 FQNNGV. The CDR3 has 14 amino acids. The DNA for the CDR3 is TGTGCCAGCAGCTTAATAGGGAGCTCCTACGAGCAGTACTTC. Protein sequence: CASSLIGSSYEQYF.

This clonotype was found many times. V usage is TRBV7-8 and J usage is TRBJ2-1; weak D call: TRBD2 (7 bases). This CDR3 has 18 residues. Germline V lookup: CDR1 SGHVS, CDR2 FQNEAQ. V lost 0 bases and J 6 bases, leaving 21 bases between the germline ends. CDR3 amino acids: CASSLALKRRGGLNEQFF. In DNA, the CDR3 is TGTGCCAGCAGCTTAGCGCTTAAGCGGAGGGGGGGCCTCAATGAGCAGTTCTTC.

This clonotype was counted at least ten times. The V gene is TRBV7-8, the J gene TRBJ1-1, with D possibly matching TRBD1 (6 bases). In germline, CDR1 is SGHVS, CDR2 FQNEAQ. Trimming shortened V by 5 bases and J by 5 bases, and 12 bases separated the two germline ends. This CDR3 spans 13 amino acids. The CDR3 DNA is TGTGCCAGCAGCCCAGGGGCGAGGACTGAAGCTTTCTTT. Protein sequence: CASSPGARTEAFF.

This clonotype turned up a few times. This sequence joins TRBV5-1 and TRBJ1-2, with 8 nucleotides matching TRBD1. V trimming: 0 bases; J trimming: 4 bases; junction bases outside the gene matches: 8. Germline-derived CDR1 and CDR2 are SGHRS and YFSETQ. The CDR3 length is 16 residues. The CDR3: CASSLGPSGQAYGYTF. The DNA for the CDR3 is TGCGCCAGCAGCTTGGGACCCTCGGGACAGGCCTATGGCTACACCTTC.

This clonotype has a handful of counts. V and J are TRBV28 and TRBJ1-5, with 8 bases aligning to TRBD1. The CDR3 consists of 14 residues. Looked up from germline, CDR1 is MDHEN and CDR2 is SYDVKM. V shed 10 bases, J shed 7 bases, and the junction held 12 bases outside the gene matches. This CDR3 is CATIPGGAKQPQHF. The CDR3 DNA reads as TGTGCCACTATTCCAGGGGGCGCAAAGCAGCCCCAGCATTTT.

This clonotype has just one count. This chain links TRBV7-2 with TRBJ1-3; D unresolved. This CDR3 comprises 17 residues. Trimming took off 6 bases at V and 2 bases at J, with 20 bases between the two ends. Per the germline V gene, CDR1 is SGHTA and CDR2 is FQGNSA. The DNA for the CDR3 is TGTGCCAGCAGGTTACCCCAAAGCGGCTTGGCTGGAAACACCATATATTTT. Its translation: CASRLPQSGLAGNTIYF.

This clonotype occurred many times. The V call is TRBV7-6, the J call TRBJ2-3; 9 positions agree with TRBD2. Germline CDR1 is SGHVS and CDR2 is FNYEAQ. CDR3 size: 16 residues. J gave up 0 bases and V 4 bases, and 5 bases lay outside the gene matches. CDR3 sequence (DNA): TGTGCCAGCAGCTCTATAGCGGGGGCTAGCACAGATACGCAGTATTTT. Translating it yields CASSSIAGASTDTQYF.

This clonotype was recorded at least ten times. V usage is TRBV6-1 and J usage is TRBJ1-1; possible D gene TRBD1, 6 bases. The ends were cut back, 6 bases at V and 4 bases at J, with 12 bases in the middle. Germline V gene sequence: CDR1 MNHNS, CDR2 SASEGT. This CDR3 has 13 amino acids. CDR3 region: CASSLDRSTEAFF. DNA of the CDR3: TGTGCCAGCAGCTTGGACAGAAGCACTGAAGCTTTCTTT.